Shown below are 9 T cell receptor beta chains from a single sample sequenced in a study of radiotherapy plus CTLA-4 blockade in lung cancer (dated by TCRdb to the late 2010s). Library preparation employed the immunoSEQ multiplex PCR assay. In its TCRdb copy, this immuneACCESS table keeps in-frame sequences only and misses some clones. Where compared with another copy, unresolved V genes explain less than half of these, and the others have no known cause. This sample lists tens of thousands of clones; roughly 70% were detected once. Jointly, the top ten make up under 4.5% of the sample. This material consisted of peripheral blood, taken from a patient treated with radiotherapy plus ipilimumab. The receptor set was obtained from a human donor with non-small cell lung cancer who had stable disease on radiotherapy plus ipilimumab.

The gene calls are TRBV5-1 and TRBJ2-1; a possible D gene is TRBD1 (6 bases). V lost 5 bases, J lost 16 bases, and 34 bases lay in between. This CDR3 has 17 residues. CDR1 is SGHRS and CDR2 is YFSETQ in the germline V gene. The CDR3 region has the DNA TGCGCCAGCAGTCGGGACACCACTACGAGACCCTATCCTAATAGATTCTTC. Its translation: CASSRDTTTRPYPNRFF.

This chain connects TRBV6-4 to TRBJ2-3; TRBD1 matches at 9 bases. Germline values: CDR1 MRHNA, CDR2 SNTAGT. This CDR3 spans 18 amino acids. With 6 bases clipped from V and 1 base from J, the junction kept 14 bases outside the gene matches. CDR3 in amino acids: CASRSTGGIIMGTDTQYF. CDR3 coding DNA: TGTGCCAGCAGGTCGACAGGGGGAATCATTATGGGCACAGATACGCAGTATTTT.

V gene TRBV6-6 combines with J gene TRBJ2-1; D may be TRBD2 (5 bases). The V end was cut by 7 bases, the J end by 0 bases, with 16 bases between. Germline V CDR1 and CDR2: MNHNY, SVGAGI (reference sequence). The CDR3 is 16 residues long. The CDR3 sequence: CASTWETSSSYNEQFF. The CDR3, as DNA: TGTGCCAGCACTTGGGAGACCTCCAGCTCCTACAATGAGCAGTTCTTC.

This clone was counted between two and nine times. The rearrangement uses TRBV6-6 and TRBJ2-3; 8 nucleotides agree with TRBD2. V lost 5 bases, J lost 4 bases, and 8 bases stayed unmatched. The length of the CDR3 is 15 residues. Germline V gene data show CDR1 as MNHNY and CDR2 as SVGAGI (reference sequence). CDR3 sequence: CASSPSGRGADTQYF. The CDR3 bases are TGTGCCAGCAGTCCCAGCGGGAGAGGGGCAGATACGCAGTATTTT.

Here the CDR3 DNA reads TGTGCCAGCAGCCAAGCGGGAGGGGCCTACAATGAGCAGTTCTTC. Translated: CASSQAGGAYNEQFF. The rearrangement links TRBV14 to TRBJ2-1; 8 nucleotides align to TRBD2. The junction had 1 base not matched to a gene; V was cut back by 1 base and J by 2 bases. This CDR3 contains 15 residues. Germline-derived CDR1 and CDR2 are SGHDN and FVKESK. Drawing the rest from reference TRBV14 and TRBJ2-1, the complete variable domain is EAGVTQFPSHSVIEKGQTVTLRCDPISGHDNLYWYRRVMGKEIKFLLHFVKESKQDESGMPNNRFLAERTGGTYSTLKVQPAELEDSGVYFCASSQAGGAYNEQFFGPGTRLTVL.

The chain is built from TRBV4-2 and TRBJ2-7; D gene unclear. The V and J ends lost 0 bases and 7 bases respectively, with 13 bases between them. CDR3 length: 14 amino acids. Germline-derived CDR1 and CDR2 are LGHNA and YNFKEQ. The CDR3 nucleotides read TGTGCCAGCAGCCAAGACGGAATACCTACGGAGCAGTACTTC. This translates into CASSQDGIPTEQYF.

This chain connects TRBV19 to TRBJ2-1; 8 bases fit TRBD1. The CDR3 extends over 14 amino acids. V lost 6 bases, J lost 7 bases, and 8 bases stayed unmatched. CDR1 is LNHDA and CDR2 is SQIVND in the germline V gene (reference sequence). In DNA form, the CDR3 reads TGTGCCAGTAGACCGGGACAGGTTAGGAATGAGCAGTTCTTC. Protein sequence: CASRPGQVRNEQFF.

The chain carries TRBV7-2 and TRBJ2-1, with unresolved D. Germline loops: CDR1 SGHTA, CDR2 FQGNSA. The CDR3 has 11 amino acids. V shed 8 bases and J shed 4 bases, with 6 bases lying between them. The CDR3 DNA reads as TGTGCCAGCGGCCGTTACAATGAGCAGTTCTTC. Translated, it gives CASGRYNEQFF.

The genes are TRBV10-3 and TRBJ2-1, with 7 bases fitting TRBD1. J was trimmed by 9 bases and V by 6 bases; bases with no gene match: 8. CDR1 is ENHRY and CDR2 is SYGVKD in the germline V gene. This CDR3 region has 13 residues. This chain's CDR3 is CAISPTGLGEQFF. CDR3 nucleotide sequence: TGTGCCATCAGCCCGACAGGGTTAGGTGAGCAGTTCTTC.